This T cell receptor beta chain comes out of a study of blood T cell repertoires in COVID-19. Study at large: The United States, Italy and Spain were the sources of the acute and convalescent COVID-19 samples. T cells, B-cell-depleted T cells, or PBMCs supplied cDNA or gDNA.

Here immunoSEQ multiplex PCR was the method, and the copy in TCRdb shows in-frame clones only, minus some. The data contain around 300,000 clones, around 89% of them singletons. The trim removed 11 bases at V and 1 base at J, leaving 14 bases unmatched. Germline lookup yields CDR1 ENHRY and CDR2 SYGVKD. This CDR3 region has 16 residues. The sequenced material came from peripheral blood. This sequence was found in a woman aged 40-49 years with COVID-19, enrolled during active disease. The rearrangement links TRBV10-3 to TRBJ2-5; 9 positions agree with TRBD1. This chain's CDR3 is CAATSGTGSVQETQYF. CDR3 nucleotide sequence: TGTGCCGCCACTTCCGGGACAGGGAGTGTCCAAGAGACCCAGTACTTC.